This TCR beta chain was found in a study of blood T cell repertoires in COVID-19. Overall study context: Specimens from acute and convalescent COVID-19 originated in the United States, Italy and Spain. Sources were T cells, B-cell-depleted T cells, or PBMCs; the material itself was cDNA or gDNA.

Study processing details: Quantification of nucleated cells was approximated via reference gene primer amplification. Some clones are missing from TCRdb's copy, which holds only in-frame ones; the method was immunoSEQ multiplex PCR. The V and J calls and the clone size are those of that table, but D and trimming were determined from the DNA. The table lists about 42,000 clones, around 73% of them singletons. With 0 bases removed from V and 2 bases from J, the gap between germline ends came to 10 bases. Germline V gene lookup returns CDR1 ENHRY and CDR2 SYGVKD. The length of the CDR3 is 15 residues. The rearrangement links TRBV10-3 to TRBJ1-1, with D possibly TRBD1 on 5 matching bases. This clonotype was obtained from a woman aged 70-85 years with acute or convalescent COVID-19. The source material was peripheral blood. CDR3 nucleotide sequence: TGTGCCATCAGTGAGTCTAGACAGACTAACACTGAAGCTTTCTTT. Protein: CAISESRQTNTEAFF.